This T cell receptor (beta chain) derives from a study of OX40 agonist ivuxolimab in advanced cancers. The data were produced by immunoSEQ multiplex PCR, yet TCRdb's version contains in-frame clones alone and is incomplete. The sample contains 71,000 or so clones, over 90% of which appear only once. Germline assignment: CDR1 SGHTA and CDR2 FQGNSA. The CDR3 is 14 amino acids. Trimming took 5 bases from V and 4 from J, leaving 14 bases between them. The sequencing here drew on CD4+ or CD8+ T cells sorted from blood, taken in a trial of the OX40 agonist ivuxolimab. This clonotype was obtained from an adult with an advanced solid tumor such as melanoma, head and neck, liver or kidney cancer. The J gene is TRBJ1-1, the V gene TRBV7-2, with TRBD1 as a possible D gene (6 bases). CDR3 sequence (DNA): TGTGCCAGCAGCCCAGGGGTTTCGGGCACTGAAGCTTTCTTT. It is translated as CASSPGVSGTEAFF.